This T cell receptor (beta chain) originates from a study of CXCR3-negative and CXCR3-positive naive CD8 T cells. About this clonotype itself: Antigen: not known.

Findings and limits, study-wide: Diversity in memory CD8+ cells fell much lower than the comparably high levels seen in both naive subsets.

5' RACE with UMI labels generated the TRB cDNA libraries. Reanalyzing the 5' RACE reads, TCRdb keeps one entry per CDR3 protein, without DNA. Its clone listing holds roughly 48,000 distinct CDR3 sequences. This CDR3 spans 14 amino acids. Sequencing was carried out using memory CD8+ T cells from blood. The clonotype originates from a human donor in good health. Some clones in this sample may be carry-over from other donors' samples. The chain uses TRBV1 and TRBJ2-2; TCRdb selects TRBD2, and the lack of DNA leaves this call unchecked. TRBV1 is designated a pseudogene. The CDR3 sequence: CTSIQAGGPGELFF.